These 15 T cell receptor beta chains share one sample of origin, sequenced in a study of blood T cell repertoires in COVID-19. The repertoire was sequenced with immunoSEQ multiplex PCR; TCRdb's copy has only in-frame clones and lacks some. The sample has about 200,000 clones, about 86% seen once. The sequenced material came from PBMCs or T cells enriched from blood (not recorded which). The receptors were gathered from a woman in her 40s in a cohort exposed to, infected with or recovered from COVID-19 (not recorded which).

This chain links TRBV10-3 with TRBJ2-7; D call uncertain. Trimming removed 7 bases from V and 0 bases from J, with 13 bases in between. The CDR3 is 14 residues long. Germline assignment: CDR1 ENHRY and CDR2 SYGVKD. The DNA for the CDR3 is TGTGCCATCAAAGCATCGTCTTTCTCCTACGAGCAGTACTTC. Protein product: CAIKASSFSYEQYF.

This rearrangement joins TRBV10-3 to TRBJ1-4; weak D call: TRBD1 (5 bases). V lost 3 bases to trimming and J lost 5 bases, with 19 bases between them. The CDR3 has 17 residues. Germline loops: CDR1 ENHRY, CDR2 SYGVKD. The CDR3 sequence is CAISDPGHATVNEKLFF. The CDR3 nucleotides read TGTGCCATCAGTGACCCAGGGCATGCAACAGTAAATGAAAAACTGTTTTTT.

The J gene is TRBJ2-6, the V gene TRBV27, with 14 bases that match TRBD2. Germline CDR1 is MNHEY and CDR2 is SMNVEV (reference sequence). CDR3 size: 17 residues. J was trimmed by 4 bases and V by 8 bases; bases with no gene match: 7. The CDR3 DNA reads TGTGCCAGCGGACTAGCGGGAGGCTCGGCGGGGGCCAACGTCCTGACTTTC. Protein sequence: CASGLAGGSAGANVLTF.

The CDR3, as DNA: TGTGCCAGCAGCTTAAATATTGGGGGGGCCACTGAAGCTTTCTTT. Translating it yields CASSLNIGGATEAFF. The chain is built from TRBV7-2 and TRBJ1-1; D perhaps matches TRBD1 (6 bases). This CDR3 comprises 15 residues. The V end lost 2 bases, the J end lost 4 bases, and 14 bases lay between the germline ends. Germline CDR1 reads SGHTA; CDR2 reads FQGNSA. The variable domain in full, completed from reference TRBV7-2 and TRBJ1-1, reads GAGVSQSPSNKVTEKGKDVELRCDPISGHTALYWYRQSLGQGLEFLIYFQGNSAPDKSGLPSDRFSAERTGGSVSTLTIQRTQQEDSAVYLCASSLNIGGATEAFFGQGTRLTVV.

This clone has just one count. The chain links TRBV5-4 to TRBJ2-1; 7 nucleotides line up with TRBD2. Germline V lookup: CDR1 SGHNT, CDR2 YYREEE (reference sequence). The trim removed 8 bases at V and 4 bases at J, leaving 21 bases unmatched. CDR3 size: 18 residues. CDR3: CASRDYLLTPARYNEQFF. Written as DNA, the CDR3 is TGTGCCAGTCGGGACTACCTCCTCACCCCGGCCCGTTACAATGAGCAGTTCTTC.

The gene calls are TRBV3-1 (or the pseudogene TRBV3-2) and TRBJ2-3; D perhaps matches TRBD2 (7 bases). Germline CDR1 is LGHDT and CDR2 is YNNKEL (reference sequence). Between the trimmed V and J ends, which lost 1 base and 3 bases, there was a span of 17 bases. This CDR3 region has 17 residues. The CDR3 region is CASSQGLGGAWTDTQYF. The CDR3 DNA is TGTGCCAGCAGCCAAGGCTTGGGGGGGGCCTGGACAGATACGCAGTATTTT.

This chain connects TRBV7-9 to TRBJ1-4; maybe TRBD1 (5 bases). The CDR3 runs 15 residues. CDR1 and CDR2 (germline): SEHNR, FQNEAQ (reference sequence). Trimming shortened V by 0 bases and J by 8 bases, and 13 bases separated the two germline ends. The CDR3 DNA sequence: TGTGCCAGCAGCTTAGCCCTCGGGTGGGGCGAAAAACTGTTTTTT. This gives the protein CASSLALGWGEKLFF.

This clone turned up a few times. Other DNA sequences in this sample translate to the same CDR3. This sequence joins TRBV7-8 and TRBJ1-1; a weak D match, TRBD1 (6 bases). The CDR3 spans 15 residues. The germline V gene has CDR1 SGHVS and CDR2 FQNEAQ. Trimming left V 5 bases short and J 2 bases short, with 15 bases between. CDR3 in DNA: TGTGCCAGCAGCCCGGGGGGAGGGGGAAACACTGAAGCTTTCTTT. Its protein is CASSPGGGGNTEAFF.

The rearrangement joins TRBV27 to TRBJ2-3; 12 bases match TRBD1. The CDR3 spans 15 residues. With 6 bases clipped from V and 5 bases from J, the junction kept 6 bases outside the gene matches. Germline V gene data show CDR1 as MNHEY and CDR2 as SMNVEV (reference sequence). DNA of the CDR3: TGTGCCAGCAGCCGCGGGACAGGGGGCATAGATACGCAGTATTTT. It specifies CASSRGTGGIDTQYF.

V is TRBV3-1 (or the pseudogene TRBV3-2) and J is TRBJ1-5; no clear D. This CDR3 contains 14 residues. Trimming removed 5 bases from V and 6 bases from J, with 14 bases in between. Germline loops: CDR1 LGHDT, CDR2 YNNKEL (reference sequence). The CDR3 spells CASSSGVLGQPQHF. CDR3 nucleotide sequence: TGTGCCAGCAGCTCAGGTGTGTTGGGTCAGCCCCAGCATTTT.

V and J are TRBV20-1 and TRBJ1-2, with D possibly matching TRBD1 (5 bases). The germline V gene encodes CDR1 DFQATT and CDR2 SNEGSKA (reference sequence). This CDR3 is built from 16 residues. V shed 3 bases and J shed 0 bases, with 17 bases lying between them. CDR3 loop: CSASRSYGRANYGYTF. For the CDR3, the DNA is TGCAGTGCTAGTAGGTCGTATGGCAGGGCTAACTATGGCTACACCTTC.

CDR3 protein: CASSLLGQGGNTEAFF. CDR3 bases: TGCGCCAGCAGCCTCTTAGGACAGGGGGGAAACACTGAAGCTTTCTTT. The rearrangement uses TRBV4-1 and TRBJ1-1, with 10 bases identical to TRBD1. V was pared by 4 bases and J by 2 bases, with 7 bases of the junction left unmatched. CDR1 and CDR2 (germline): MGHRA, YSYEKL. The CDR3 contains 16 residues.

The CDR3, as DNA: TGTGCCAGTAGCCTGGGACAGAACTATGGCTACACCTTC. This encodes CASSLGQNYGYTF. This chain connects TRBV19 to TRBJ1-2; TRBD1 matches 7 bases. Germline loops: CDR1 LNHDA, CDR2 SQIVND (reference sequence). The CDR3 runs to 13 residues. Germline trimming cut 6 bases from V and 2 bases from J; bases unmatched to any gene: 3. The whole variable domain, remainder taken from reference TRBV19 and TRBJ1-2, is DGGITQSPKYLFRKEGQNVTLSCEQNLNHDAMYWYRQDPGQGLRLIYYSQIVNDFQKGDIAEGYSVSREKKESFPLTVTSAQKNPTAFYLCASSLGQNYGYTFGSGTRLTVV.

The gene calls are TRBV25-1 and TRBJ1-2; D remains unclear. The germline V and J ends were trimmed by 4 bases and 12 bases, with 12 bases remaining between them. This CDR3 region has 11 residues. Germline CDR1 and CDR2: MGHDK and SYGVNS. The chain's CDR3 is CASSGGEENTF. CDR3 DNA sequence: TGTGCCAGCAGTGGAGGAGAGGAGAACACCTTC.

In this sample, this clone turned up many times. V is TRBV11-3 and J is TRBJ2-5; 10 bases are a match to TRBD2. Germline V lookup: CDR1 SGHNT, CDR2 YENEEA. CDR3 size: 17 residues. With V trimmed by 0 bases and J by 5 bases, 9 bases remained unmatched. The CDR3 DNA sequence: TGTGCCAGCAGCTTAGAGGCCCGACTAGCGGGCGGGGAGACCCAGTACTTC. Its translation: CASSLEARLAGGETQYF.